The rows below give T cell receptor beta chains drawn from one sample of a study of T-cell memory formation after mild COVID-19. One entry per CDR3 protein, called by TCRdb with MiXCR from the 5' RACE reads. Of 550,000 to 600,000 distinct CDR3 sequences in the sample, roughly 17% were seen once. Material for sequencing was PBMCs or a T cell subset sorted from them (not recorded which). The receptors come from an adult woman who had mild COVID-19 (a few samples of this study predate the infection). Cell type and time point are not known. The CDR3 runs from the conserved cysteine through the conserved F or W. A D gene is named only where the DNA matches it firmly. Clone size is not always given. Where it is, it says once, few, many or a class for expanded clones.

cdr3_aa cdr3_nt clone_size d_call j_call v_call
CASSQDSAGGTYEQYF TGTGCCAGCAGCCAAGATTCGGCGGGGGGAACCTACGAGCAGTACTTC . TRBD2 TRBJ2-7 TRBV3-1
CASSQDMAPTYTEAFF TGTGCCAGCAGCCAAGATATGGCCCCAACCTACACTGAAGCTTTCTTT few . TRBJ1-1 TRBV4-2
CSSSLTGYYGYTF TGTTCCAGCAGTCTGACAGGGTACTATGGCTACACCTTC . TRBD1 TRBJ1-2 TRBV28
CASTAAGSNEQYF TGTGCCAGCACCGCGGCGGGGTCCAACGAGCAGTACTTC few . TRBJ2-7 TRBV6-5
CASSVPQDSGRGTGELFF TGTGCCAGCAGCGTCCCCCAGGACAGCGGGAGAGGTACCGGGGAGCTGTTTTTT . TRBD2 TRBJ2-2 TRBV9
CASSQRDRNEKLFF TGTGCCAGCAGCCAACGGGATCGCAATGAAAAACTGTTTTTT . . TRBJ1-4 TRBV7-9
CATSDRTSSDEQFF TGTGCCACCAGTGACAGGACTAGTAGCGATGAGCAGTTCTTC few TRBD2 TRBJ2-1 TRBV24-1
CASSIEGRPSYEQYF TGTGCCAGTAGTATAGAGGGCCGACCATCCTACGAGCAGTACTTC . . TRBJ2-7 TRBV19
CAILGWDKGYNEQFF TGTGCCATCCTGGGGTGGGACAAGGGGTACAATGAGCAGTTCTTC . . TRBJ2-1 TRBV28
CASTKPGQGFTGELFF TGTGCCAGCACCAAACCGGGACAGGGGTTCACCGGGGAGCTGTTTTTT . TRBD1 TRBJ2-2 TRBV12-3/TRBV12-4
CASRLVHAAAYGYTF TGTGCCAGTAGGCTGGTACACGCCGCCGCCTATGGCTACACCTTC . . TRBJ1-2 TRBV19
CASSQDFAQLLKNIQYF TGCGCCAGCAGCCAAGATTTTGCACAATTACTCAAAAACATTCAGTACTTC . . TRBJ2-4 TRBV4-3
CSVEGGQGMDSDSNQPQHF TGCAGCGTTGAGGGGGGACAGGGGATGGACTCTGATAGCAATCAGCCCCAGCATTTT few TRBD1 TRBJ1-5 TRBV29-1
CASSRFGQLNTEAFF TGTGCCAGCAGCAGATTCGGACAATTGAACACTGAAGCTTTCTTT . . TRBJ1-1 TRBV5-4
CASSQTFPGGTDTQYF TGCGCCAGCAGCCAAACCTTCCCCGGCGGGACAGATACGCAGTATTTT few . TRBJ2-3 TRBV4-1
CSATGGKETQYF TGCAGCGCCACAGGGGGCAAGGAGACCCAGTACTTC large TRBD1 TRBJ2-5 TRBV29-1
CAISEYPMRGVDQPQHF TGTGCCATCAGTGAGTACCCCATGAGGGGGGTAGATCAGCCCCAGCATTTT few . TRBJ1-5 TRBV10-3
CASSSQPTKTDTQYF TGTGCCAGCAGCTCACAACCGACGAAGACAGATACGCAGTATTTT . . TRBJ2-3 TRBV14
CASSLTAELGPATDTQYF TGTGCCAGCAGCTTAACGGCGGAGCTAGGGCCGGCCACAGATACGCAGTATTTT . . TRBJ2-3 TRBV7-3
CATSDLRDISDTQYF TGTGCCACCAGTGATCTCCGGGATATTTCAGATACGCAGTATTTT few . TRBJ2-3 TRBV24-1
CASEGTMIRTDTQYF TGTGCCAGCGAGGGGACCATGATCAGGACAGATACGCAGTATTTT . . TRBJ2-3 TRBV2
CASSLGSPWSYNEQFF TGTGCCAGCAGTTTGGGCTCCCCTTGGTCCTACAATGAGCAGTTCTTC . . TRBJ2-1 TRBV12-3/TRBV12-4
CASSWSGQGAYNEQFF TGTGCCAGCAGTTGGAGTGGACAGGGCGCCTACAATGAGCAGTTCTTC . TRBD1 TRBJ2-1 TRBV27
CASSLAAAGVGYTF TGCGCCAGCAGCTTGGCGGCAGCCGGCGTTGGCTACACCTTC . . TRBJ1-2 TRBV5-1
CASSLDTPKAQYF TGCGCCAGCAGCTTGGACACTCCGAAGGCCCAGTACTTC few . TRBJ2-5 TRBV5-1
CASSLAFGGYTF TGTGCCAGCAGCTTAGCATTCGGGGGCTACACCTTC few . TRBJ1-2 TRBV7-2
CASSLARGSFDTQYF TGTGCCAGCAGCTTAGCCCGGGGGTCGTTTGATACGCAGTATTTT . . TRBJ2-3 TRBV7-8
CASSLVLPWSSYNEQFF TGTGCCAGCAGTTTAGTACTCCCCTGGAGCTCCTACAATGAGCAGTTCTTC few . TRBJ2-1 TRBV12-3/TRBV12-4
CASSLTSGRSGEQFF TGTGCCAGCAGTCTAACTAGCGGGAGGAGCGGTGAGCAGTTCTTC few TRBD2 TRBJ2-1 TRBV12-3/TRBV12-4
CASSVSLAREDTGELFF TGTGCCAGCAGCGTAAGTCTGGCCAGGGAGGACACCGGGGAGCTGTTTTTT few . TRBJ2-2 TRBV9
CASSPLGWGGGDNEQFF TGTGCCAGCTCACCTCTGGGATGGGGAGGCGGAGATAATGAGCAGTTCTTC once . TRBJ2-1 TRBV18
CSVRGTNTEAFF TGCAGCGTGAGGGGCACCAACACTGAAGCTTTCTTT . . TRBJ1-1 TRBV29-1
CATSREGVVGTEAFF TGTGCCACCAGCAGAGAGGGGGTAGTCGGCACTGAAGCTTTCTTT . . TRBJ1-1 TRBV15
CSVERPGGSYEQYF TGCAGCGTTGAAAGGCCAGGGGGGTCCTACGAGCAGTACTTC few . TRBJ2-7 TRBV29-1
CASSLSPFGHNEQFF TGTGCCAGCAGTTTATCCCCTTTCGGTCACAATGAGCAGTTCTTC few . TRBJ2-1 TRBV27
CASTEGYGYTF TGTGCCAGCACGGAGGGCTATGGCTACACCTTC few . TRBJ1-2 TRBV12-3/TRBV12-4
CASSPGLIAGGRTYNEQFF TGTGCCAGCTCACCCGGCCTCATAGCGGGGGGTCGAACCTACAATGAGCAGTTCTTC few TRBD2 TRBJ2-1 TRBV18